This T cell receptor beta chain originates from a study of cytomegalovirus exposure and HLA in healthy donors. CDR1 is SGHNT, CDR2 YYREEE, per germline (reference sequence). The junction had 9 bases not matched to a gene; V was cut back by 3 bases and J by 4 bases. There are 15 residues in the CDR3. Using immunoSEQ multiplex PCR, the repertoire was profiled, and TCRdb retains in-frame clones only, with some absent. Of some 270,000 clones in the sample, about 86% were seen once. The sequenced sample consisted of PBMCs. This sequence was found in a woman under 30 in good health and CMV-seronegative. The V and J genes are TRBV5-4 and TRBJ1-1; 7 positions match TRBD1. This chain's CDR3 is CASSSSTGSATEAFF. The DNA of the CDR3 is TGTGCCAGCAGCTCCTCGACAGGGAGCGCCACTGAAGCTTTCTTT.